The next 29 T cell receptor beta chains were all read from a single sample in a study of Ad26.COV2.S vaccination and SARS-CoV-2 variants. The treatment here: around 19 received Ad26.COV2.S at low or high dose, single or two shots; about 5 received placebo; per-sample allocation not given. Day 63 following the first vaccine or placebo injection was when the samples were taken. Profiling relied on immunoSEQ multiplex PCR, and the TCRdb table lists in-frame clones only, not all of them. The sample records about 440,000 clones, 70% to 90% being singletons. Sample: peripheral blood, taken in a trial of Ad26.COV2.S vaccine versus placebo. All receptors derive from a person between 18 and 65 years old who received the Ad26.COV2.S COVID-19 vaccine or a placebo.

As to this clone: In the same sample, other DNA sequences code for this CDR3. The V and J genes are TRBV6-5 and TRBJ2-7; weak D call: TRBD1 (6 bases). Germline CDR1 is MNHEY and CDR2 is SVGAGI. This CDR3 has 14 residues. The V end was cut by 6 bases, the J end by 3 bases, with 15 bases between. Here the CDR3 reads CASRLTGTSYEQYF. CDR3 in DNA: TGTGCCAGCAGGCTCACAGGGACGAGCTACGAGCAGTACTTC.

This clone was detected only a few times. The genes are TRBV5-4 and TRBJ1-2, with TRBD1 identical over 7 bases. Germline values: CDR1 SGHNT, CDR2 YYREEE (reference sequence). J was trimmed by 4 bases and V by 4 bases; bases with no gene match: 10. This CDR3 is built from 15 residues. CDR3 DNA: TGTGCCAGCAGCCCAGGGACAGCCTCCCCCTATGGCTACACCTTC. This gives the protein CASSPGTASPYGYTF.

J is TRBJ2-7 and V is TRBV3-1 (or the pseudogene TRBV3-2); D possibly corresponds to TRBD1 (5 bases). Per germline, CDR1 LGHDT and CDR2 YNNKEL (reference sequence). Trimming pared 0 bases from V and 6 bases from J, leaving 12 bases between. The CDR3 is 14 amino acids. The CDR3 loop reads CASSQDRVSLEQYF. In nucleotides, the CDR3 is TGTGCCAGCAGCCAAGACAGGGTGTCCCTCGAGCAGTACTTC.

Here the CDR3 reads CASSQPGSGIDTQYF. The DNA for the CDR3 is TGTGCCAGTAGTCAACCGGGATCCGGGATAGATACGCAGTATTTT. The chain employs TRBV19 and TRBJ2-3, with D maybe TRBD2 (5 bases). This CDR3 spans 15 amino acids. V lost 5 bases to trimming and J lost 5 bases, with 17 bases between them. Germline V gene data show CDR1 as LNHDA and CDR2 as SQIVND (reference sequence).

The chain combines TRBV10-3 with TRBJ2-7; weak D call: TRBD1 (5 bases). Trimming pared 2 bases from V and 3 bases from J, leaving 8 bases between. This CDR3 is 13 amino acids long. The germline gives CDR1 ENHRY, CDR2 SYGVKD. CDR3 coding DNA: TGTGCCATCAGTGAGGGGGCCGGCTACGAGCAGTACTTC. This sequence encodes CAISEGAGYEQYF.

V is TRBV5-4 and J is TRBJ2-3; 14 bases map to TRBD2. CDR3 length: 16 amino acids. The J segment lost 5 bases and the V segment lost 4 bases, leaving 6 bases of the junction unmatched. Germline CDR1 and CDR2: SGHNT and YYREEE (reference sequence). The CDR3 coding sequence is TGTGCCAGCAGCCTGACTAGCGGGAGGGCCCTAGATACGCAGTATTTT. This encodes CASSLTSGRALDTQYF.

V and J are TRBV7-9 and TRBJ1-1; D ambiguous. CDR3 length: 17 residues. The germline V gene encodes CDR1 SEHNR and CDR2 FQNEAQ (reference sequence). V lost 5 bases and J 1 base, leaving 20 bases between the germline ends. This chain's CDR3 is CASSLQPGPVGNTEAFF. The CDR3 nucleotides are TGTGCCAGCAGCCTACAACCGGGCCCCGTAGGGAACACTGAAGCTTTCTTT.

In nucleotides, the CDR3 is TGTGCCAGCAGCCAAGGGCTAGCGGGTTTCCACGAGCAGTACTTC. Its translation: CASSQGLAGFHEQYF. The chain combines TRBV4-2 with TRBJ2-7; TRBD2 matches 8 bases. Germline CDR1 reads LGHNA; CDR2 reads YNFKEQ. This CDR3 is 15 amino acids long. The J segment lost 5 bases and the V segment lost 1 base, leaving 7 bases of the junction unmatched.

This clone was seen once. The identical CDR3 is also encoded by other nucleotide sequences in the sample. This chain links TRBV19 with TRBJ2-2; tentative D call: TRBD1 (5 bases). The V end was cut by 0 bases, the J end by 5 bases, with 7 bases between. This CDR3 is built from 14 residues. Germline CDR1 reads LNHDA; CDR2 reads SQIVND (reference sequence). This chain's CDR3 is CASSIDRGTGELFF. In DNA, the CDR3 is TGTGCCAGTAGTATAGATAGGGGAACCGGGGAGCTGTTTTTT. The full variable domain, rest sourced from reference TRBV19 and TRBJ2-2, is DGGITQSPKYLFRKEGQNVTLSCEQNLNHDAMYWYRQDPGQGLRLIYYSQIVNDFQKGDIAEGYSVSREKKESFPLTVTSAQKNPTAFYLCASSIDRGTGELFFGEGSRLTVL.

This clone was found once. The chain combines TRBV19 with TRBJ2-2; TRBD1 aligns across 7 bases. The CDR3 has 14 amino acids. CDR1 and CDR2 from the germline V gene are LNHDA and SQIVND (reference sequence). The trim removed 7 bases at V and 1 base at J, leaving 3 bases unmatched. The CDR3 region is CASIGDRNTGELFF. In DNA, the CDR3 is TGTGCCAGTATCGGGGACAGGAACACCGGGGAGCTGTTTTTT.

The DNA for the CDR3 is TGTGCCAGTAGAGGGGGGTCGGGGTTCTCCTACGAGCAGTACTTC. Its protein product is CASRGGSGFSYEQYF. The rearrangement links TRBV19 to TRBJ2-7; D may correspond to TRBD1 or TRBD2 (6 bases each). This CDR3 region has 15 residues. Trimming cost V 6 bases and J 0 bases, with 15 bases left between them. Looked up from germline, CDR1 is LNHDA and CDR2 is SQIVND (reference sequence).

The chain recombines TRBV28 with TRBJ2-3; 10 bases match TRBD2. The CDR3 has 16 amino acids. Unmatched junction bases numbered 6, after V lost 2 bases and J lost 4 bases. Per the germline V gene, CDR1 is MDHEN and CDR2 is SYDVKM. CDR3 nucleotide sequence: TGTGCCAGCAGTTTACTGGGGACTAGCGAGGCAGATACGCAGTATTTT. Its translation is CASSLLGTSEADTQYF.

J is TRBJ1-1 and V is TRBV28; a possible D gene is TRBD1 (6 bases). CDR3 size: 13 residues. V lost 7 bases to trimming and J lost 1 base, with 10 bases between them. Germline CDR1 and CDR2: MDHEN and SYDVKM. The CDR3 reads CASTGAGNTEAFF. The CDR3 DNA sequence: TGTGCCAGCACGGGGGCGGGGAACACTGAAGCTTTCTTT.

The V call is TRBV18, the J call TRBJ2-4, with D maybe TRBD2 (5 bases). The V end was cut by 2 bases, the J end by 7 bases, with 9 bases between. The CDR3 has 13 residues. Germline CDR1 is KGHSH and CDR2 is LQKENI. CDR3: CASSPYSGNIQYF. Here the CDR3 DNA reads TGTGCCAGCTCACCATATTCGGGGAACATTCAGTACTTC.

There are a few counts of this clone. The chain recombines TRBV28 with TRBJ1-6; D is unresolved. V shed 5 bases and J shed 7 bases, with 12 bases lying between them. The CDR3 covers 14 residues. Germline V lookup: CDR1 MDHEN, CDR2 SYDVKM. Written as DNA, the CDR3 is TGTGCCAGCAGTAACGGACCGAGAAATTCACCCCTCCACTTT. Translating gives CASSNGPRNSPLHF.

The genes are TRBV7-8 and TRBJ1-1; unclear D gene. Germline V gives CDR1 SGHVS, CDR2 FQNEAQ. The CDR3 runs 13 residues. The germline V and J ends were trimmed by 2 bases and 2 bases, with 6 bases remaining between them. This CDR3 is CASSLSGNTEAFF. The DNA of the CDR3 is TGTGCCAGCAGCTTATCAGGAAACACTGAAGCTTTCTTT.

V and J are TRBV2 and TRBJ1-1, with D perhaps matching TRBD1 (5 bases). This CDR3 is built from 14 residues. Trimming pared 4 bases from V and 5 bases from J, leaving 14 bases between. Per germline, CDR1 SNHLY and CDR2 FYNNEI. CDR3 protein: CASSVDPGETEAFF. As DNA, the CDR3 is TGTGCCAGCAGTGTAGATCCGGGGGAGACTGAAGCTTTCTTT.

This sequence joins TRBV6-5 and TRBJ1-5, with TRBD1 matching 8 bases. The J segment lost 5 bases and the V segment lost 6 bases, leaving 6 bases of the junction unmatched. CDR1 and CDR2 (germline): MNHEY, SVGAGI. The CDR3 is 14 residues long. The CDR3 is CASSSQGGDQPQHF. CDR3 nucleotide sequence: TGTGCCAGCAGCTCACAGGGGGGAGATCAGCCCCAGCATTTT.

The rearrangement uses TRBV6-4 and TRBJ1-5; D gene unclear. Trimming shortened V by 4 bases and J by 7 bases, and 14 bases separated the two germline ends. Germline V gives CDR1 MRHNA, CDR2 SNTAGT. This CDR3 has 14 residues. Written as DNA, the CDR3 is TGTGCCAGCAGTGTTGAGGGAGGTAGCCAGCCCCAGCATTTT. It translates to CASSVEGGSQPQHF.

The V call is TRBV18, the J call TRBJ2-3; D unclear. Germline lookup yields CDR1 KGHSH and CDR2 LQKENI. V was pared by 6 bases and J by 0 bases, with 4 bases between. CDR3 size: 12 residues. CDR3: CASSQSTDTQYF. DNA for the CDR3: TGTGCCAGCTCCCAGAGCACAGATACGCAGTATTTT.

The chain employs TRBV19 and TRBJ2-6; no clear D. This CDR3 contains 14 residues. The germline V and J ends were trimmed by 9 bases and 2 bases, with 11 bases remaining between them. Germline V gives CDR1 LNHDA, CDR2 SQIVND (reference sequence). The chain's CDR3 is CASKTTAGANVLTF. Written as DNA, the CDR3 is TGTGCCAGCAAAACCACGGCTGGGGCCAACGTCCTGACTTTC. Complete variable domain (other parts from reference TRBV19 and TRBJ2-6): DGGITQSPKYLFRKEGQNVTLSCEQNLNHDAMYWYRQDPGQGLRLIYYSQIVNDFQKGDIAEGYSVSREKKESFPLTVTSAQKNPTAFYLCASKTTAGANVLTFGAGSRLTVL.

The chain has TRBV5-4 and TRBJ2-1, with TRBD2 matching 12 bases. Germline V gives CDR1 SGHNT, CDR2 YYREEE (reference sequence). Trimming removed 4 bases from V and 1 base from J; junction bases left unmatched: 3. CDR3 length equals 16 residues. CDR3 nucleotide sequence: TGTGCCAGCAGCCCAGGACTAGCGGGGTCCTACAATGAGCAGTTCTTC. Translating gives CASSPGLAGSYNEQFF.

This clone came up once. V gene TRBV20-1 combines with J gene TRBJ2-3, with D possibly being TRBD2 (6 bases). Germline CDR1 DFQATT, CDR2 SNEGSKA (reference sequence). V shed 3 bases and J shed 6 bases, with 16 bases lying between them. The length of the CDR3 is 14 residues. The CDR3 reads CSASLGGPRDTQYF. CDR3 in DNA: TGCAGTGCTAGTTTGGGGGGTCCTAGGGATACGCAGTATTTT.

V usage is TRBV9 and J usage is TRBJ2-5; a possible D gene is TRBD1 (7 bases). Trimming pared 3 bases from V and 2 bases from J, leaving 23 bases between. Germline V gives CDR1 SGDLS, CDR2 YYNGEE. CDR3 size: 18 residues. CDR3 bases: TGTGCCAGCAGCGCGAAAAGCGGGCAGGGGGTCGGGCAAGAGACCCAGTACTTC. Encoded protein: CASSAKSGQGVGQETQYF.

The rearrangement links TRBV9 to TRBJ2-3; perhaps TRBD2 as D (5 bases). Between the trimmed V and J ends, which lost 5 bases and 5 bases, there was a span of 12 bases. CDR3 length equals 13 residues. Germline V gene lookup returns CDR1 SGDLS and CDR2 YYNGEE. The DNA for the CDR3 is TGTGCCAGCAGGCGGCGAGAGGGAGATACGCAGTATTTT. This gives the protein CASRRREGDTQYF. Drawing the rest from reference TRBV9 and TRBJ2-3, the complete variable domain is DSGVTQTPKHLITATGQRVTLRCSPRSGDLSVYWYQQSLDQGLQFLIQYYNGEERAKGNILERFSAQQFPDLHSELNLSSLELGDSALYFCASRRREGDTQYFGPGTRLTVL.

The V call is TRBV6-5, the J call TRBJ1-2, with 7 bases lining up with TRBD1. Trimming removed 7 bases from V and 8 bases from J; junction bases left unmatched: 7. CDR1 and CDR2 (germline): MNHEY, SVGAGI. The CDR3 sequence is 12 residues long. The CDR3 sequence: CASTKTGVGYTF. CDR3 in DNA: TGTGCCAGCACTAAAACAGGGGTGGGCTACACCTTC.

The rearrangement links TRBV5-8 to TRBJ2-1, with TRBD2 matching over 16 bases. The CDR3 runs to 17 residues. The V gene's germline CDR1 is SGHTS and CDR2 YDEGEE. Trimming cost V 0 bases and J 8 bases; bases outside gene matches: 5. Here the CDR3 reads CASSLAGTSGRGDEQFF. For the CDR3, the DNA is TGTGCCAGCAGCTTGGCCGGGACTAGCGGGAGGGGTGATGAGCAGTTCTTC. The full variable domain, completed using reference TRBV5-8 and TRBJ2-1, is EAGVTQSPTHLIKTRGQQATLRCSPISGHTSVYWYQQALGLGLQFLLWYDEGEERNRGNFPPRFSGRQFPNYSSELNVNALELEDSALYLCASSLAGTSGRGDEQFFGPGTRLTVL.

The chain carries TRBV30 and TRBJ1-5; D may be TRBD1 (6 bases). Germline CDR1 is GTSNPN and CDR2 is SVGIG (reference sequence). This CDR3 contains 15 residues. Trimming took off 6 bases at V and 9 bases at J, with 24 bases between the two ends. CDR3 in amino acids: CACQRGGTRASPQHF. CDR3 in DNA: TGTGCCTGTCAGAGGGGGGGGACACGGGCTTCGCCCCAGCATTTT.

The chain employs TRBV6-6 and TRBJ1-1; D is unresolved. Deletions cut 2 bases from V and 7 bases from J, with 8 bases between. Germline V CDR1 and CDR2: MNHNY, SVGAGI (reference sequence). The length of the CDR3 is 12 residues. CDR3: CASSYPDGEAFF. DNA of the CDR3: TGTGCCAGCAGTTACCCCGACGGTGAAGCTTTCTTT.